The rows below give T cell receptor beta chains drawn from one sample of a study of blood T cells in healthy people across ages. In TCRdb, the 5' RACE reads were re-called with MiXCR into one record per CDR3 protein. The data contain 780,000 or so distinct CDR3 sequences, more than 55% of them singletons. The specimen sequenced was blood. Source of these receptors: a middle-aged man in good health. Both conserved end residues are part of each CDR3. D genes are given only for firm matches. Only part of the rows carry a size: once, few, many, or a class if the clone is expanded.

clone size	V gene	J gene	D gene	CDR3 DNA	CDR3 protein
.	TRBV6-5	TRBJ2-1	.	TGTGCCAGCAATCCCCTCGACGATAGTCACAATGAGCAGTTCTTC	CASNPLDDSHNEQFF
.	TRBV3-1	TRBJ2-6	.	TGTGCCAGAGCCTCATCTGGGGCCAACGTCCTGACTTTC	CARASSGANVLTF
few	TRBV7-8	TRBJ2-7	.	TGTGCCAGCGGCATTGATCGGAAACAACCCTACGAGCAGTACTTC	CASGIDRKQPYEQYF
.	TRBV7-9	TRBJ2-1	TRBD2	TGTGCCAGCAGCCGAACGGGACTAGCAGACAATGAGCAGTTCTTC	CASSRTGLADNEQFF
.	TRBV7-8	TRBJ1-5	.	TGTGCCAGCAGCTTAGTTGCAGATAGCAATCAGCCCCAGCATTTT	CASSLVADSNQPQHF
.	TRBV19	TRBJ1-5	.	TGTGCCAGTACCCTGGGAGGCAATAGCAATCAGCCCCAGCATTTT	CASTLGGNSNQPQHF
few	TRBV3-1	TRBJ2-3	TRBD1	TGTGCCAGCAGCCACCCCGGGACAGGGGGGACAGATACGCAGTATTTT	CASSHPGTGGTDTQYF
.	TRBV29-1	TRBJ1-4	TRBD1	TGCAGCGGCCAGGGGGCCGCAACTAATGAAAAACTGTTTTTT	CSGQGAATNEKLFF
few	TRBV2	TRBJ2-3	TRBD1	TGTGCCAGCAGTGATCAGGACAGGTCAACTGATACGCAGTATTTT	CASSDQDRSTDTQYF
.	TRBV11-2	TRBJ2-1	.	TGTGCCAGCAGCCCGGGCCACGGCGCAGCGGATGAGCAGTTCTTC	CASSPGHGAADEQFF
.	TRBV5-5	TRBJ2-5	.	TGTGCCAGCAGCCCGGCGGGGCTGGTCCAAGAGACCCAGTACTTC	CASSPAGLVQETQYF
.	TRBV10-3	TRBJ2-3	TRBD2	TGTGCCATCAGTGAAAGGACTAGCGGGAGGCCCCACACAGATACGCAGTATTTT	CAISERTSGRPHTDTQYF
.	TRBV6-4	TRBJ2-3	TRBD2	TGTGCCAGCAGTGAGTACGCTAGCGGGGGCACAGATACGCAGTATTTT	CASSEYASGGTDTQYF
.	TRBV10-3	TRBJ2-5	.	TGTGCCATCAGTGACCCCTCCACGTTGACAGGATTTTTAGAGACCCAGTACTTC	CAISDPSTLTGFLETQYF
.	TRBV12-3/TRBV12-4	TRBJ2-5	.	TGTGCCAGCAGTTCCGCGGTGAGGGAGACCCAGTACTTC	CASSSAVRETQYF
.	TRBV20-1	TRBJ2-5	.	TGCAGTCTCCGAATAAACCGGAATCAAGAGACCCAGTACTTC	CSLRINRNQETQYF
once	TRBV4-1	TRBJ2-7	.	TGCGCCAGCAGCCAAGGCGGGGCTTACCGCTCCTACGAGCAGTACTTC	CASSQGGAYRSYEQYF
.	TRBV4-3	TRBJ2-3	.	TGCGCCAGCAGCCAAGATGGCGTTTTTTACACAGATACGCAGTATTTT	CASSQDGVFYTDTQYF
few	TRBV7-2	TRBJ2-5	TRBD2	TGTGCCAGCAGCCAGACTAGCGTCGAGACCCAGTACTTC	CASSQTSVETQYF
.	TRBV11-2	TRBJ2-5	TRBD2	TGTGCCAGCAGCTTAAGTTCGGGGGGATTTGAGACCCAGTACTTC	CASSLSSGGFETQYF
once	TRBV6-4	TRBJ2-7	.	TGTGCCAGCAGTGACGAGAGAATGGAGTACGAGCAGTACTTC	CASSDERMEYEQYF
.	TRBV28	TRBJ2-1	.	TGTGCCAGCAGTTTATTGGGTGTTGGCGAACCCTCCTACAATGGGCAGTTCTTC	CASSLLGVGEPSYNGQFF
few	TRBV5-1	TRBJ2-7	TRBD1	TGCGCCAGCAGCTTTTCCGGGACAGGGGGCGAGCAGTACTTC	CASSFSGTGGEQYF
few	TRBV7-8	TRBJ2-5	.	TGTGCCAGCAGCCGGTGGGACAACCAAGAGACCCAGTACTTC	CASSRWDNQETQYF